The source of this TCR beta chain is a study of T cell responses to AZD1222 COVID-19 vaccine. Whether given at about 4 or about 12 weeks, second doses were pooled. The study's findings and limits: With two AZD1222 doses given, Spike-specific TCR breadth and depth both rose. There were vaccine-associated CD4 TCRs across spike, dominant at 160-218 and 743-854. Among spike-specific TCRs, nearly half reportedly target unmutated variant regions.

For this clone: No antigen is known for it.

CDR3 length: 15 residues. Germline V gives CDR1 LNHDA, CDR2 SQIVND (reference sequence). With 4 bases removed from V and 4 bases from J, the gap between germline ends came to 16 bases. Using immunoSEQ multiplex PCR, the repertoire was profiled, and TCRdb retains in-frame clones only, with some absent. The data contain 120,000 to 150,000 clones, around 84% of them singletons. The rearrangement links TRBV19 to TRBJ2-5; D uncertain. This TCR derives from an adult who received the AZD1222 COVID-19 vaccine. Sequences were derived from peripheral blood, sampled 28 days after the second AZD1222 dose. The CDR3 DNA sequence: TGTGCCAGTAGTACCTCAAGTGGTTCGAGAGAGACCCAGTACTTC. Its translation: CASSTSSGSRETQYF.